The 32 T cell receptor beta chains in this list originate from one sample, sequenced in a study of cytomegalovirus exposure and HLA in healthy donors. A multiplex PCR was run with 60 Vbeta primers and 13 Jbeta primers. The repertoire was sequenced with immunoSEQ multiplex PCR; TCRdb's copy has only in-frame clones and lacks some. This sample contains 150,000 to 200,000 clones. Sequencing used PBMCs. The receptor set was obtained from a woman under 30 in good health and CMV-seropositive.

This sequence joins TRBV19 and TRBJ1-4, with D unresolved. This CDR3 contains 15 residues. Trimming pared 8 bases from V and 4 bases from J, leaving 17 bases between. Germline CDR1 and CDR2: LNHDA and SQIVND (reference sequence). CDR3 in DNA: TGTGCCAGTCGACTTACTAGGCTTCTTAATGAAAAACTGTTTTTT. Translation gives CASRLTRLLNEKLFF.

The V gene is TRBV7-9, the J gene TRBJ2-3, with TRBD2 identical over 9 bases. CDR3 length equals 16 residues. Germline CDR1 reads SEHNR; CDR2 reads FQNEAQ (reference sequence). Unmatched junction bases numbered 5, after V lost 0 bases and J lost 4 bases. CDR3 loop: CASSLAAGGPADTQYF. The CDR3 DNA reads as TGTGCCAGCAGCTTAGCGGCGGGAGGGCCTGCAGATACGCAGTATTTT. Combining the CDR3 with reference TRBV7-9 and TRBJ2-3 gives the whole variable domain DTGVSQNPRHKITKRGQNVTFRCDPISEHNRLYWYRQTLGQGPEFLTYFQNEAQLEKSRLLSDRFSAERPKGSFSTLEIQRTEQGDSAMYLCASSLAAGGPADTQYFGPGTRLTVL.

The V call is TRBV11-1, the J call TRBJ2-1; 9 positions match TRBD1. This CDR3 is built from 13 residues. Germline loops: CDR1 SGHAT, CDR2 FQDESV (reference sequence). V was pared by 8 bases and J by 6 bases, with 5 bases of the junction left unmatched. The CDR3 DNA sequence: TGTGCCAGCGGACAGGGGACAGGCAATGAGCAGTTCTTC. This translates into CASGQGTGNEQFF.

The rearrangement uses TRBV6-4 and TRBJ2-1, with a tentative D call TRBD2 (7 bases). Trimming left V 2 bases short and J 6 bases short, with 14 bases between. Germline V lookup: CDR1 MRHNA, CDR2 SNTAGT. The CDR3 is 15 amino acids. The CDR3 DNA reads TGTGCCAGCAGTGACGAGGCGGGGGCGGTCAATGAGCAGTTCTTC. This translates into CASSDEAGAVNEQFF.

The gene calls are TRBV11-2 and TRBJ2-6; the D is unclear. Deletions cut 2 bases from V and 0 bases from J, with 2 bases between. The germline V gene has CDR1 SGHAT and CDR2 FQNNGV. This CDR3 is built from 14 residues. CDR3 residues: CASSLHSGANVLTF. CDR3 bases: TGTGCCAGCAGCTTACACTCTGGGGCCAACGTCCTGACTTTC.

The chain carries TRBV13 and TRBJ2-1; 14 positions agree with TRBD2. This CDR3 has 15 residues. The junction had 6 bases not matched to a gene; V was cut back by 6 bases and J by 8 bases. The germline gives CDR1 PRHDT, CDR2 FYEKMQ (reference sequence). Here the CDR3 reads CASRHGLAGGHEQFF. The CDR3 nucleotides read TGTGCCAGCAGACACGGACTAGCGGGAGGTCATGAGCAGTTCTTC.

This chain joins TRBV5-4 and TRBJ2-2, with 10 bases that match TRBD2. The germline V gene encodes CDR1 SGHNT and CDR2 YYREEE (reference sequence). Losses at the gene ends were 3 bases for V and 5 bases for J; bases not matched to a gene: 4. The CDR3 totals 15 residues. CDR3 coding DNA: TGTGCCAGCAGCTCTAGCGGGAGAGGAACCGGGGAGCTGTTTTTT. The encoded protein is CASSSSGRGTGELFF.

This sequence joins TRBV10-2 and TRBJ2-7, with D perhaps TRBD2 (5 bases). This CDR3 comprises 13 residues. Trimming cost V 6 bases and J 6 bases, with 15 bases left between them. The germline CDR1 and CDR2 sequences are WSHSY and SAAADI. In DNA form, the CDR3 reads TGCGCCAGCAGGCCATTGGGAGAGAGCGAGCAGTACTTC. This translates into CASRPLGESEQYF.

The chain recombines TRBV5-1 with TRBJ2-5; 13 nucleotides agree with TRBD2. V was pared by 3 bases and J by 0 bases, with 8 bases of the junction left unmatched. Germline V lookup: CDR1 SGHRS, CDR2 YFSETQ. The CDR3 loop spans 18 amino acids. This chain's CDR3 is CASSSGGLAGSYQETQYF. The CDR3 coding sequence is TGCGCCAGCAGCTCGGGGGGACTAGCGGGGAGTTACCAAGAGACCCAGTACTTC.

The chain recombines TRBV5-1 with TRBJ1-1, with TRBD1 matching 9 bases. Germline CDR1 reads SGHRS; CDR2 reads YFSETQ. The CDR3 is made up of 13 amino acids. With V trimmed by 4 bases and J by 8 bases, 6 bases remained unmatched. CDR3 bases: TGCGCCAGCAGCCTGGACAGGGGCGACGAAGCTTTCTTT. It codes for CASSLDRGDEAFF.

This chain joins TRBV4-2 and TRBJ1-2; unclear D gene. V dropped 3 bases and J dropped 3 bases, with 11 bases sitting between them. The CDR3 covers 14 residues. The germline gives CDR1 LGHNA, CDR2 YNFKEQ. The chain's CDR3 is CASSHPRGYYGYTF. CDR3 nucleotides: TGTGCCAGCAGCCACCCTCGGGGTTACTATGGCTACACCTTC.

This chain uses TRBV2 with TRBJ1-3; no firm D call. V dropped 6 bases and J dropped 0 bases, with 12 bases sitting between them. The CDR3 spans 15 residues. Germline V gene sequence: CDR1 SNHLY, CDR2 FYNNEI. CDR3 sequence (DNA): TGTGCCAGCAGGAAGGACTGGAGCTCTGGAAACACCATATATTTT. It translates to CASRKDWSSGNTIYF.

The chain joins TRBV19 to TRBJ2-3; 8 positions match TRBD1. This CDR3 spans 16 amino acids. In germline, CDR1 is LNHDA, CDR2 SQIVND (reference sequence). Trimming cost V 3 bases and J 5 bases; bases outside gene matches: 10. Here the CDR3 reads CASSMRSGGAIDTQYF. DNA for the CDR3: TGTGCCAGTAGTATGAGGTCAGGGGGCGCGATAGATACGCAGTATTTT.

The chain combines TRBV15 with TRBJ2-7, with D hard to call. Germline CDR1 reads LNHNV; CDR2 reads YYDKDF (reference sequence). There are 15 residues in the CDR3. The V end lost 1 base, the J end lost 2 bases, and 12 bases lay between the germline ends. CDR3 amino acids: CATSRGGELTYEQYF. The CDR3 bases are TGTGCCACCAGCAGAGGTGGCGAACTAACCTACGAGCAGTACTTC.

The gene calls are TRBV27 and TRBJ2-3; D possibly corresponds to TRBD2 (5 bases). Trimming removed 2 bases at V and 3 bases at J, with 21 bases between. In germline, CDR1 is MNHEY, CDR2 SMNVEV (reference sequence). The CDR3 is 18 amino acids. The CDR3 bases are TGTGCCAGCAGTTTACCCGAACTTATAGCGTGGGGAACAGATACGCAGTATTTT. This codes for CASSLPELIAWGTDTQYF.

V usage is TRBV6-4 and J usage is TRBJ1-1; tentative D call: TRBD1 (6 bases). CDR3 size: 13 residues. Trimming took 6 bases from V and 3 from J, leaving 11 bases between them. Germline values: CDR1 MRHNA, CDR2 SNTAGT. Here the CDR3 DNA reads TGTGCCAGCAGCAGGGGCCCTGACACTGAAGCTTTCTTT. Amino acid sequence: CASSRGPDTEAFF.

V and J are TRBV7-6 and TRBJ2-7; 8 bases are a match to TRBD1. The germline V gene has CDR1 SGHVS and CDR2 FNYEAQ. Trimming took 4 bases from V and 3 from J; bases not matched to a gene: 5. The CDR3 loop spans 14 amino acids. The CDR3 nucleotides are TGTGCCAGCAGCTCCGGGACAGGTTACTACGAGCAGTACTTC. The encoded protein is CASSSGTGYYEQYF.

The rearrangement uses TRBV5-1 and TRBJ2-7; 7 bases map to TRBD2. Germline V gene lookup returns CDR1 SGHRS and CDR2 YFSETQ. The trim removed 6 bases at V and 3 bases at J, leaving 9 bases unmatched. This CDR3 has 14 residues. The CDR3 DNA follows: TGCGCCAGCATATGGGAGGGCCTCATCTACGAGCAGTACTTC. Its translation: CASIWEGLIYEQYF.

The chain carries TRBV13 and TRBJ2-3, with D possibly TRBD2 on 7 matching bases. This CDR3 region has 14 residues. Per the germline V gene, CDR1 is PRHDT and CDR2 is FYEKMQ (reference sequence). The ends were cut back, 0 bases at V and 6 bases at J, with 10 bases in the middle. CDR3 in amino acids: CASSLGAGADTQYF. CDR3 nucleotide sequence: TGTGCCAGCAGCTTAGGGGCGGGGGCGGATACGCAGTATTTT. Full variable domain (remainder filled in from reference TRBV13 and TRBJ2-3): AAGVIQSPRHLIKEKRETATLKCYPIPRHDTVYWYQQGPGQDPQFLISFYEKMQSDKGSIPDRFSAQQFSDYHSELNMSSLELGDSALYFCASSLGAGADTQYFGPGTRLTVL.

The rearrangement joins TRBV30 to TRBJ1-4, with D possibly being TRBD1 (6 bases). Looked up from germline, CDR1 is GTSNPN and CDR2 is SVGIG (reference sequence). V gave up 6 bases and J gave up 4 bases, with 12 bases separating them. This CDR3 is 13 amino acids long. The CDR3, as DNA: TGTGCCTGTGGCCAGGGGAGTAATGAAAAACTGTTTTTT. As protein: CACGQGSNEKLFF.

The chain carries TRBV6-5 and TRBJ1-2; 7 bases are shared with TRBD1. The CDR3 runs 14 residues. Germline lookup yields CDR1 MNHEY and CDR2 SVGAGI. J was trimmed by 4 bases and V by 3 bases; bases with no gene match: 5. In nucleotides, the CDR3 is TGTGCCAGCAGTTATAAAACAGGGGTCTATGGCTACACCTTC. Protein: CASSYKTGVYGYTF.

The rearrangement joins TRBV5-1 to TRBJ2-1; 8 positions match TRBD2. The CDR3 has 16 amino acids. Per germline, CDR1 SGHRS and CDR2 YFSETQ. The junction had 9 bases not matched to a gene; V was cut back by 5 bases and J by 2 bases. The CDR3 nucleotides read TGCGCCAGCAGGCCTACTTTCGGGGGGGCCTACAATGAGCAGTTCTTC. Translating it yields CASRPTFGGAYNEQFF.

This rearrangement joins TRBV2 to TRBJ1-2; 9 bases agree with TRBD1. The junction had 5 bases not matched to a gene; V was cut back by 8 bases and J by 7 bases. The CDR3 contains 12 residues. Germline V lookup: CDR1 SNHLY, CDR2 FYNNEI. CDR3 DNA: TGTGCCAGCGAAACAGGGGGCAGTGGCTACACCTTC. Encoded protein: CASETGGSGYTF.

The V call is TRBV20-1, the J call TRBJ2-7; D unresolved. The CDR3 extends over 8 amino acids. The V and J ends lost 6 bases and 7 bases respectively, with 4 bases between them. The germline gives CDR1 DFQATT, CDR2 SNEGSKA (reference sequence). CDR3 nucleotides: TGCAGTGCCGGTGAGCAGTACTTC. Translating it yields CSAGEQYF.

V is TRBV15 and J is TRBJ2-5; 7 bases map to TRBD1. Per the germline V gene, CDR1 is LNHNV and CDR2 is YYDKDF (reference sequence). Trimming at V came to 0 bases and at J to 6 bases, leaving 7 bases not matched to a gene. The CDR3 spans 15 residues. CDR3 sequence (DNA): TGTGCCACCAGCAGAGATAACGAGGGGGCCCAGACCCAGTACTTC. This sequence encodes CATSRDNEGAQTQYF.

The chain joins TRBV2 to TRBJ1-2; possible D gene TRBD1, 6 bases. The V gene lost 2 bases and the J gene lost 8 bases, with 12 bases spanning the gap. Germline V gene sequence: CDR1 SNHLY, CDR2 FYNNEI. This CDR3 has 13 amino acids. CDR3: CASSETGISGYTF. DNA for the CDR3: TGTGCCAGCAGTGAAACAGGGATTTCCGGCTACACCTTC.

In DNA, the CDR3 is TGTGCCAGCAGTGAGCGGGTAGGAATGAACACTGAAGCTTTCTTT. Translation gives CASSERVGMNTEAFF. The V and J genes are TRBV6-4 and TRBJ1-1, with D unresolved. The CDR3 covers 15 residues. CDR1 is MRHNA and CDR2 is SNTAGT in the germline V gene. The V end lost 3 bases, the J end lost 0 bases, and 11 bases lay between the germline ends.

The chain combines TRBV2 with TRBJ1-5, with D possibly matching TRBD1 (5 bases). This CDR3 has 16 amino acids. Germline CDR1 is SNHLY and CDR2 is FYNNEI. V shed 2 bases and J shed 5 bases, with 16 bases lying between them. CDR3 DNA: TGTGCCAGCAGTGAACTGGGGACTGCAAAAGATCAGCCCCAGCATTTT. This encodes CASSELGTAKDQPQHF.

The chain is built from TRBV15 and TRBJ1-2; D gene unclear. V gave up 6 bases and J gave up 4 bases, with 12 bases separating them. CDR1 is LNHNV and CDR2 is YYDKDF in the germline V gene (reference sequence). CDR3 size: 13 residues. CDR3 DNA: TGTGCCACCAGAACAGCTTCCCTCTATGGCTACACCTTC. Translated, it gives CATRTASLYGYTF.

The chain is built from TRBV7-2 and TRBJ1-5; 7 nucleotides match TRBD1. V was pared by 5 bases and J by 4 bases, with 8 bases of the junction left unmatched. Per germline, CDR1 SGHTA and CDR2 FQGNSA. The CDR3 consists of 15 residues. Here the CDR3 DNA reads TGTGCCAGCAGCCCGTCGACAGGGCTGAATCAGCCCCAGCATTTT. Encoded protein: CASSPSTGLNQPQHF.

The V gene is TRBV19, the J gene TRBJ1-5; D is ambiguous. Per germline, CDR1 LNHDA and CDR2 SQIVND (reference sequence). CDR3 length: 13 residues. Between the trimmed V and J ends, which lost 5 bases and 4 bases, there was a span of 9 bases. The CDR3 spells CASSPTENQPQHF. In DNA, the CDR3 is TGTGCCAGTAGTCCAACAGAGAATCAGCCCCAGCATTTT.

The chain joins TRBV5-1 to TRBJ2-5; 8 positions agree with TRBD2. The trim removed 4 bases at V and 5 bases at J, leaving 10 bases unmatched. This CDR3 spans 15 amino acids. Germline V gives CDR1 SGHRS, CDR2 YFSETQ. CDR3 region: CASSTRTSRRETQYF. CDR3 DNA: TGCGCCAGCAGCACCAGGACTAGCCGGCGGGAGACCCAGTACTTC.